A single T cell receptor (beta chain) is shown here with its context. Its specificity is not known. The data originate from a study of early stage breast cancer tumors. Overall study results and limits: In most of the 16 patients, blood comparison separated tumor from normal breast. Unsorted bulk genomic DNA sequencing lacked pairing and functional marker data.

Profiled with immunoSEQ multiplex PCR; TCRdb holds only in-frame clones, not every one. The data contain about 72,000 clones, under 85% of them singletons. There are 16 residues in the CDR3. Losses at the gene ends were 5 bases for V and 2 bases for J; bases not matched to a gene: 7. CDR1 is SGHNT, CDR2 YENEEA, per germline. The TCR sequence derives from a person between 55 and 69 years old with breast cancer. The chain combines TRBV11-3 with TRBJ2-1; 9 bases agree with TRBD2. Sequenced: blood. The CDR3 protein is CASSPHSSGAYNEQFF. The DNA of the CDR3 is TGTGCCAGCAGCCCACACTCTAGCGGGGCCTACAATGAGCAGTTCTTC. Drawing the rest from reference TRBV11-3 and TRBJ2-1, the complete variable domain is EAGVVQSPRYKIIEKKQPVAFWCNPISGHNTLYWYLQNLGQGPELLIRYENEEAVDDSQLPKDRFSAERLKGVDSTLKIQPAELGDSAVYLCASSPHSSGAYNEQFFGPGTRLTVL.